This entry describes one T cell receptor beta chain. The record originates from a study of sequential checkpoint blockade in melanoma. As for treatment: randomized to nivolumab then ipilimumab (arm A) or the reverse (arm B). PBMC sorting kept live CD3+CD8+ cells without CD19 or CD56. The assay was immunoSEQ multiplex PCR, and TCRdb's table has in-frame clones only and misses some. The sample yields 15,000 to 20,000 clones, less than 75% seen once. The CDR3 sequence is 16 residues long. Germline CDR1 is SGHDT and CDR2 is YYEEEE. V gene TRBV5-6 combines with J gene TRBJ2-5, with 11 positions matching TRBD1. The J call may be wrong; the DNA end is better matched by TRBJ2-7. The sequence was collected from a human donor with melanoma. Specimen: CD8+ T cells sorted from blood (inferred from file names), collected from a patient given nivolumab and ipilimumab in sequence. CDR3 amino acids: CASSLDWTGGPYEQYF. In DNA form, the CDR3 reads TGTGCCAGCAGCTTGGATTGGACAGGGGGCCCCTACGAGCAGTACTTC.